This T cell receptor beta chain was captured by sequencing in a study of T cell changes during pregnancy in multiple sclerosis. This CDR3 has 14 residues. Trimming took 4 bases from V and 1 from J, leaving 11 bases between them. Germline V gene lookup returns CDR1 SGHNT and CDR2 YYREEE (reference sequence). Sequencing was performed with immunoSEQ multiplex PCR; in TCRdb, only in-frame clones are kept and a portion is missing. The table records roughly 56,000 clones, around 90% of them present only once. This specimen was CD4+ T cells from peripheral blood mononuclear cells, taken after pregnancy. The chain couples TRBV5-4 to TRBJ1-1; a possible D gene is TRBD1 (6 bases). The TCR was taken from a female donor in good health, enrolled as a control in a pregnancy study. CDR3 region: CASSPGQTNTEAFF. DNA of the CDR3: TGTGCCAGCAGCCCTGGACAGACGAACACTGAAGCTTTCTTT.